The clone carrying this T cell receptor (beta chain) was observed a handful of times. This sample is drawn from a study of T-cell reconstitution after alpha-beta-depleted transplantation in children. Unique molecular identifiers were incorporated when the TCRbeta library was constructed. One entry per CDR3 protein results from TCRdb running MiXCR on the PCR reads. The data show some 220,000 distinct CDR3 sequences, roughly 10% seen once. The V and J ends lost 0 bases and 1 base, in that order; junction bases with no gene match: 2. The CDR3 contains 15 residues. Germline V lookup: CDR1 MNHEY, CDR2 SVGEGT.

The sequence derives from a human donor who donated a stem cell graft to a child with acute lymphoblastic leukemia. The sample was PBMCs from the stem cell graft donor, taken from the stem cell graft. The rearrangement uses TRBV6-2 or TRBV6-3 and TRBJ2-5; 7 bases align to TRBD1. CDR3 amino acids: CASSYSRTGQETQYF. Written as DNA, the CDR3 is TGTGCCAGCAGTTACTCTCGGACAGGCCAAGAGACCCAGTACTTC.